These T cell receptor beta chains were read from a single sample in a study of blood T cell repertoires in COVID-19. The protocol was immunoSEQ multiplex PCR, while the TCRdb copy is restricted to in-frame clones and leaves out a portion. The table records 40,000 or so clones, roughly 80% of them present only once. Sequencing input: peripheral blood. These receptors were taken from a human donor with acute or convalescent COVID-19. The donor label of this sample is uncertain. Each CDR3 is given with its conserved first and last residue. Fields, in order: D gene, V gene, J gene, CDR3 length, clone size, CDR3 protein, CDR3 DNA. A D gene is named only where the DNA matches it firmly. Clone size is shown for a subset of rows, as once, few, many or a class of expanded clone.

.	TRBV4-3	TRBJ1-4	16	once	CASSQGPGQPNEKLFF	TGCGCCAGCAGCCAGGGACCGGGACAACCGAATGAAAAACTGTTTTTT
TRBD2	TRBV4-1	TRBJ2-2	17	.	CASSRLLLAGETGELFF	TGCGCCAGCAGCCGACTCCTACTAGCGGGGGAAACCGGGGAGCTGTTTTTT
.	TRBV27	TRBJ1-4	14	.	CASSLNRGDEKLFF	TGTGCCAGCAGTTTAAATCGGGGGGATGAAAAACTGTTTTTT
.	TRBV5-1	TRBJ1-2	16	once	CARTITGDLLNYGYTF	TGCGCCAGGACAATAACAGGAGATCTGTTAAACTATGGCTACACCTTC
TRBD1	TRBV27	TRBJ2-3	18	few	CASSLETGEITSTDTQYF	TGTGCCAGCAGTTTGGAGACAGGGGAAATAACTAGCACAGATACGCAGTATTTT
.	TRBV12-3/TRBV12-4	TRBJ1-2	12	.	CASSRLGAGYTF	TGTGCCAGCAGCCGTTTGGGGGCTGGCTACACCTTC
.	TRBV20-1	TRBJ2-3	11	.	CSAGTGDTQYF	TGCAGTGCGGGTACAGGGGATACGCAGTATTTT
.	TRBV25-1	TRBJ1-4	14	.	CASSFDPAQGKLFF	TGTGCCAGCAGTTTCGACCCAGCTCAGGGAAAACTGTTTTTT
.	TRBV28	TRBJ1-2	16	.	CASSSGLNRENYGYTF	TGTGCCAGCAGTAGCGGATTGAACAGGGAGAACTATGGCTACACCTTC
TRBD1	TRBV9	TRBJ1-4	16	once	CASSVAGGTGNEKLFF	TGTGCCAGCAGCGTAGCTGGAGGGACAGGGAATGAAAAACTGTTTTTT
.	TRBV30	TRBJ1-4	13	.	CAWSMTAGEKLFF	TGTGCCTGGAGTATGACGGCAGGTGAAAAACTGTTTTTT
.	TRBV13	TRBJ2-1	15	.	CASSLLLTSAGEQFF	TGTGCCAGCAGCTTACTTCTGACGTCTGCGGGTGAGCAGTTCTTC
.	TRBV5-4	TRBJ1-6	15	.	CASSSQGSYNSPLHF	TGTGCCAGCAGCTCTCAGGGGTCCTATAATTCACCCCTCCACTTT
TRBD2	TRBV7-3	TRBJ2-2	15	.	CASSRGGANTGELFF	TGTGCCAGCAGCCGCGGGGGAGCGAACACCGGGGAGCTGTTTTTT
TRBD2	TRBV27	TRBJ2-5	18	.	CASSRTGLAGGLRETQYF	TGTGCCAGCAGTCGTACTGGACTAGCGGGAGGGCTGAGAGAGACCCAGTACTTC
TRBD1	TRBV2	TRBJ1-3	16	.	CASRALQGGNGNTIYF	TGTGCCAGCAGGGCCCTACAGGGGGGTAATGGAAACACCATATATTTT
TRBD2	TRBV13	TRBJ2-7	14	.	CASSLLAGQSEQYF	TGTGCCAGCAGCTTACTAGCGGGGCAGAGCGAGCAGTACTTC
TRBD2	TRBV15	TRBJ2-3	17	.	CATSRALAGGSVDTQYF	TGTGCCACCAGCAGAGCACTAGCGGGAGGTTCAGTGGATACGCAGTATTTT
.	TRBV19	TRBJ2-2	15	once	CASRVGRTNTGELFF	TGTGCCAGTAGGGTTGGCCGCACGAACACCGGGGAGCTGTTTTTT
TRBD1	TRBV5-1	TRBJ1-4	15	.	CASSSTSGGNEKLFF	TGCGCCAGCAGCTCGACCTCAGGGGGCAATGAAAAACTGTTTTTT